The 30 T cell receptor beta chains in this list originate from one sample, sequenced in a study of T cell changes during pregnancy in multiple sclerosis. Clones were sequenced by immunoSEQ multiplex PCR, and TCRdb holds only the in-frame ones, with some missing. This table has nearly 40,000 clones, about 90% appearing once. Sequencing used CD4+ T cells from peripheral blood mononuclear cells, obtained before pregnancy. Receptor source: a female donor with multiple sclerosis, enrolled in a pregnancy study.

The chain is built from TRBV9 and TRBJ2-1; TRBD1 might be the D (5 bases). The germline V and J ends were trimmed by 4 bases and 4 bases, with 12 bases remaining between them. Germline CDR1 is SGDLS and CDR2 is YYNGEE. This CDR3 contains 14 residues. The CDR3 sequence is CASSPTDKYNEQFF. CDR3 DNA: TGTGCCAGCAGCCCCACGGACAAGTACAATGAGCAGTTCTTC.

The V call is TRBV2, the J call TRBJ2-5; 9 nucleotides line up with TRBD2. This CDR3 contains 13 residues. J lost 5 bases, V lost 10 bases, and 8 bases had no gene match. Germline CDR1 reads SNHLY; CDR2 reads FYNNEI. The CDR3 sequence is CANSGRPGETQYF. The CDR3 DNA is TGTGCCAACAGCGGGAGGCCCGGGGAGACCCAGTACTTC.

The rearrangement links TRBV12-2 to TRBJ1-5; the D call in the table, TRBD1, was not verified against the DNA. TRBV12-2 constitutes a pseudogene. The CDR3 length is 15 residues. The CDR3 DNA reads TGTGCAAGTCGCTTAGCTAGGACAGTTAATCAGCCCCAGCATTTT. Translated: CASRLARTVNQPQHF.

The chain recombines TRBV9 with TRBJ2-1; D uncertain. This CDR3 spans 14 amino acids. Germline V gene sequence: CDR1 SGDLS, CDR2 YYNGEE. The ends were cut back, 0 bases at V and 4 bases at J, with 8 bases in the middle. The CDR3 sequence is CASSVGAVYNEQFF. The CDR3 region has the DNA TGTGCCAGCAGCGTAGGGGCCGTTTACAATGAGCAGTTCTTC.

CDR3 coding DNA: TGTGCCAGTAGTATAGGGACTAGAATTGAAGAGACCCAGTACTTC. Amino acid sequence: CASSIGTRIEETQYF. V and J are TRBV19 and TRBJ2-5; 7 bases are shared with TRBD2. The CDR3 loop spans 15 amino acids. With V trimmed by 1 base and J by 3 bases, 5 bases remained unmatched. CDR1 LNHDA and CDR2 SQIVND come from the germline V gene (reference sequence).

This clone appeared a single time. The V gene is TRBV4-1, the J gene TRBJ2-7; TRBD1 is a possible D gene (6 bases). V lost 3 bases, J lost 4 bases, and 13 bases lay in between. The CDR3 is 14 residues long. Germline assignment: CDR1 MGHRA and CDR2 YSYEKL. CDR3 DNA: TGCGCCAGCAGCCATTTGACAGGTGGATACGAGCAGTACTTC. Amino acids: CASSHLTGGYEQYF.

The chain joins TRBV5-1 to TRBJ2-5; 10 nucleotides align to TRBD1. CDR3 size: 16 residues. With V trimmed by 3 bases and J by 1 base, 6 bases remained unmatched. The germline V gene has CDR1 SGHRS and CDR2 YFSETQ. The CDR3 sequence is CASSYHRDRGQETQYF. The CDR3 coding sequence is TGCGCCAGCAGCTACCATCGGGACAGGGGCCAAGAGACCCAGTACTTC.

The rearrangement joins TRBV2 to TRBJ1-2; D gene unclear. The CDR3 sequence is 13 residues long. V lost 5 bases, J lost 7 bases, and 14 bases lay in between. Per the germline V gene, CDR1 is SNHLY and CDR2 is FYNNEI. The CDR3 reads CASSTISGSGYTF. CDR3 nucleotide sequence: TGTGCCAGCAGTACAATATCGGGGAGTGGCTACACCTTC.

CDR3 in amino acids: CASSKDRDYYGYTF. The CDR3, as DNA: TGTGCCAGTAGTAAGGACAGGGATTACTATGGCTACACCTTC. The gene calls are TRBV19 and TRBJ1-2; TRBD1 matches 8 bases. V trimming: 4 bases; J trimming: 3 bases; junction bases outside the gene matches: 4. CDR1 and CDR2 (germline): LNHDA, SQIVND (reference sequence). The length of the CDR3 is 14 residues. Filled out from reference TRBV19 and TRBJ1-2, the complete variable domain reads DGGITQSPKYLFRKEGQNVTLSCEQNLNHDAMYWYRQDPGQGLRLIYYSQIVNDFQKGDIAEGYSVSREKKESFPLTVTSAQKNPTAFYLCASSKDRDYYGYTFGSGTRLTVV.

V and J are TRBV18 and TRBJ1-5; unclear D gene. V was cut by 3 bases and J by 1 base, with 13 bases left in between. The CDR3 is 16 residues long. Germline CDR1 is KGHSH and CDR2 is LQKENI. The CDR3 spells CASSPRELRSNQPQHF. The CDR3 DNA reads TGTGCCAGCTCACCGAGAGAACTAAGAAGCAATCAGCCCCAGCATTTT.

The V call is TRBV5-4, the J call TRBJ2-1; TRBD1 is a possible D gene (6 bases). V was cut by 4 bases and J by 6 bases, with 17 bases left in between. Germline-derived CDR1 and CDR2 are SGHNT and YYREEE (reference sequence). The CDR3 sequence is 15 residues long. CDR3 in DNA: TGTGCCAGCAGCCCCCTTAACAGGGAGAGCAATGAGCAGTTCTTC. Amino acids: CASSPLNRESNEQFF.

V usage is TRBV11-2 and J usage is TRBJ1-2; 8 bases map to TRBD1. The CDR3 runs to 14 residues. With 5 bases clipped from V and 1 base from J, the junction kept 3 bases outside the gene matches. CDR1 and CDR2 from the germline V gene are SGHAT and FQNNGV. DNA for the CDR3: TGTGCCAGCAGCCCCGACAGGGGTAACTATGGCTACACCTTC. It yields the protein CASSPDRGNYGYTF.

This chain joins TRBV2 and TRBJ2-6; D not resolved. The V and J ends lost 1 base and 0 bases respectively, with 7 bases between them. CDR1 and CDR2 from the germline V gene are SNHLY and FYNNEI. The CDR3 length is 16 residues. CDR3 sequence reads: CASSEGQFSGANVLTF. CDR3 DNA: TGTGCCAGCAGTGAAGGGCAGTTCTCTGGGGCCAACGTCCTGACTTTC.

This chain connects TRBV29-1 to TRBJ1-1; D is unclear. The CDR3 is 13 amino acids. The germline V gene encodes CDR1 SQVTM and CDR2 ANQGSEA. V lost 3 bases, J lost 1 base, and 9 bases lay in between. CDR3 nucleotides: TGCAGCGTTGAGTACATGTGGAACACTGAAGCTTTCTTT. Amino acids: CSVEYMWNTEAFF.

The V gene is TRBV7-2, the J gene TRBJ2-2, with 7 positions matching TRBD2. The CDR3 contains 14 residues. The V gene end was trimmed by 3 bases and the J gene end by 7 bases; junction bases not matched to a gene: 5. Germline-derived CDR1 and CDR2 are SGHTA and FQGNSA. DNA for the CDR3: TGTGCCAGCAGCTTCAGCGGGAAAAACGGGGAGCTGTTTTTT. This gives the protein CASSFSGKNGELFF.

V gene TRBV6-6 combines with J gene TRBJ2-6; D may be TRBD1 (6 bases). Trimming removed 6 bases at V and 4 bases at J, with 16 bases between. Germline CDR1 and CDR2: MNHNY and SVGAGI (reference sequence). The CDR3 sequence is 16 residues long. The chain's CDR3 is CASSRQVSNGANVLTF. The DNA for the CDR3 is TGTGCCAGCAGCCGACAGGTATCTAACGGGGCCAACGTCCTGACTTTC.

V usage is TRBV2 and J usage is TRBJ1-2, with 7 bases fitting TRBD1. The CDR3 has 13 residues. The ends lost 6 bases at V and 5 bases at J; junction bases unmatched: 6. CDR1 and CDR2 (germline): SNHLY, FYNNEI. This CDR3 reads CASSPGGRYGYTF. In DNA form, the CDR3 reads TGTGCCAGCAGCCCAGGGGGGCGGTATGGCTACACCTTC.

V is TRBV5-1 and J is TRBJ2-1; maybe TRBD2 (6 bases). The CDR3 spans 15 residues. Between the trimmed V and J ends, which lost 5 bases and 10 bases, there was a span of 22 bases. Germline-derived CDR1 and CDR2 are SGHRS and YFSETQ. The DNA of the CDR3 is TGCGCCAGCAGTTGGTTTGGGGGGAGATTCATGGAGCAGTTCTTC. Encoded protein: CASSWFGGRFMEQFF.

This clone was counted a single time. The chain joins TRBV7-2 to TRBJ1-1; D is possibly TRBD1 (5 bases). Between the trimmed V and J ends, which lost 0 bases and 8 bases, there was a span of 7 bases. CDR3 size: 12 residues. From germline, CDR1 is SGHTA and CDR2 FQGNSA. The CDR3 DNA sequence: TGTGCCAGCAGCTTAGCGGCAGGGGAAGCTTTCTTT. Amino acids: CASSLAAGEAFF.

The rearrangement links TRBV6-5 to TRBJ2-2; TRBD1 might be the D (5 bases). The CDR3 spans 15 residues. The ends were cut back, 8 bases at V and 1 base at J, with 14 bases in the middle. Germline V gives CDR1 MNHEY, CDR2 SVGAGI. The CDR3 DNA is TGTGCCAGCCAACCACCCGGACAGAACACCGGGGAGCTGTTTTTT. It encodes CASQPPGQNTGELFF.

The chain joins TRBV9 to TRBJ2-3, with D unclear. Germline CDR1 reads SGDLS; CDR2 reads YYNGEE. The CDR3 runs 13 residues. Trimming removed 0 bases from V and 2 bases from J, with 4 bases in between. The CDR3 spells CASSVDYTDTQYF. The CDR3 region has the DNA TGTGCCAGCAGCGTAGATTACACAGATACGCAGTATTTT.

CDR3 sequence reads: CASSLATGNNYEQYF. DNA of the CDR3: TGTGCCAGCAGCTTGGCCACAGGGAATAATTACGAGCAGTACTTC. This sequence joins TRBV5-4 and TRBJ2-7; D perhaps matches TRBD1 (6 bases). The length of the CDR3 is 15 residues. V lost 0 bases to trimming and J lost 4 bases, with 14 bases between them. The V gene's germline CDR1 is SGHNT and CDR2 YYREEE (reference sequence).

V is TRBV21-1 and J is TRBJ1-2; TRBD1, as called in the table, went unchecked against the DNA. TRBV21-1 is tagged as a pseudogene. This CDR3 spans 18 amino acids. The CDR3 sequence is CASSKAPPRPQGARGYTF. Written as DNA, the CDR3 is TGTGCCAGCAGCAAAGCCCCCCCCCGGCCACAAGGGGCGCGGGGCTACACCTTC.

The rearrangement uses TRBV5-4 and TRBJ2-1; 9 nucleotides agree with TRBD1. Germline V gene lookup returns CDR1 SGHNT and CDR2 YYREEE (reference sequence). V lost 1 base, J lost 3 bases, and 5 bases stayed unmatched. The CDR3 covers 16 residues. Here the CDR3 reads CASSLLWTGVYNEQFF. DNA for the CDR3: TGTGCCAGCAGCTTGTTATGGACAGGGGTCTACAATGAGCAGTTCTTC. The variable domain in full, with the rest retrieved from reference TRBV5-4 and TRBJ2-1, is ETGVTQSPTHLIKTRGQQVTLRCSSQSGHNTVSWYQQALGQGPQFIFQYYREEENGRGNFPPRFSGLQFPNYSSELNVNALELDDSALYLCASSLLWTGVYNEQFFGPGTRLTVL.

The CDR3, as DNA: TGTGCCAGCAGCTATTGGTCGCGGACTAGTATCGGGGAGCTGTTTTTT. Residues: CASSYWSRTSIGELFF. This rearrangement joins TRBV27 to TRBJ2-2; 7 nucleotides align to TRBD2. The junction had 14 bases not matched to a gene; V was cut back by 6 bases and J by 7 bases. This CDR3 contains 16 residues. Looked up from germline, CDR1 is MNHEY and CDR2 is SMNVEV (reference sequence).

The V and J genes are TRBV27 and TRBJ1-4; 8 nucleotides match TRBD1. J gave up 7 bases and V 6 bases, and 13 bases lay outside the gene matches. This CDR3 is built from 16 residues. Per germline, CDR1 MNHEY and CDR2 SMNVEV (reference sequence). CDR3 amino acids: CASSPRRTGGIEKLFF. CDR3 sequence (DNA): TGTGCCAGCAGCCCCCGTCGTACAGGGGGGATTGAAAAACTGTTTTTT.

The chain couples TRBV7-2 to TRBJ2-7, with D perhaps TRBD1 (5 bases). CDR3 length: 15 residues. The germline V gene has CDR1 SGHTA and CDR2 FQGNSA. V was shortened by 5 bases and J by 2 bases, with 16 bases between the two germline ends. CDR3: CASSVIPDKAYEQYF. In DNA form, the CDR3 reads TGTGCCAGCAGCGTAATACCGGACAAGGCCTACGAGCAGTACTTC. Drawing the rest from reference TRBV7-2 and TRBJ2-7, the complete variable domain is GAGVSQSPSNKVTEKGKDVELRCDPISGHTALYWYRQSLGQGLEFLIYFQGNSAPDKSGLPSDRFSAERTGGSVSTLTIQRTQQEDSAVYLCASSVIPDKAYEQYFGPGTRLTVT.

The CDR3: CASSRKTGESEAFF. In DNA, the CDR3 is TGTGCCAGCTCACGAAAGACAGGGGAATCTGAAGCTTTCTTT. The chain couples TRBV18 to TRBJ1-1; 8 bases match TRBD1. J gave up 6 bases and V 4 bases, and 7 bases lay outside the gene matches. This CDR3 spans 14 amino acids. In germline, CDR1 is KGHSH, CDR2 LQKENI. The entire variable domain, with the rest obtained from reference TRBV18 and TRBJ1-1, is as follows: NAGVMQNPRHLVRRRGQEARLRCSPMKGHSHVYWYRQLPEEGLKFMVYLQKENIIDESGMPKERFSAEFPKEGPSILRIQQVVRGDSAAYFCASSRKTGESEAFFGQGTRLTVV.

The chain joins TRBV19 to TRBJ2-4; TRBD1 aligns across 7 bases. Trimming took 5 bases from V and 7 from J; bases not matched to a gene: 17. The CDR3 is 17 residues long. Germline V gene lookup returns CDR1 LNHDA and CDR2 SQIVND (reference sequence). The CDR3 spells CASSPLTGLSPGNIQYF. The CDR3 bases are TGTGCCAGTAGTCCCCTGACAGGGCTAAGTCCGGGTAACATTCAGTACTTC.

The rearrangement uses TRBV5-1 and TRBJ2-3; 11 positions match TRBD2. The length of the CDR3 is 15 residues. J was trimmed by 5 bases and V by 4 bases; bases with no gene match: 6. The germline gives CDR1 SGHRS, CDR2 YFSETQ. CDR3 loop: CASSRTSGYLDTQYF. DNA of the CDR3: TGCGCCAGCAGCCGGACTAGCGGGTATTTAGATACGCAGTATTTT.